The clone carrying this TCR beta chain was seen repeatedly, ten times or more. This sample is part of a study of identical twins. Trimming removed 0 bases at V and 4 bases at J, with 11 bases between. The CDR3 consists of 15 residues. TCRdb reprocessed the 5' RACE reads via MiXCR and lists one record per CDR3 protein. This table has 460,000 or so distinct CDR3 sequences, about 14% appearing once. The same sample was also used in a study of yellow fever vaccine responses in identical twins.

The J gene is TRBJ2-3, the V gene TRBV12-3 or TRBV12-4; D is unclear. This TCR came from a woman between 18 and 29 years old in good health. Sequencing input: CD4+ T cells sorted from blood. CDR3 amino acids: CASSLAGYPPDTQYF. The CDR3 DNA reads as TGTGCCAGCAGTTTAGCGGGGTACCCCCCAGATACGCAGTATTTT.